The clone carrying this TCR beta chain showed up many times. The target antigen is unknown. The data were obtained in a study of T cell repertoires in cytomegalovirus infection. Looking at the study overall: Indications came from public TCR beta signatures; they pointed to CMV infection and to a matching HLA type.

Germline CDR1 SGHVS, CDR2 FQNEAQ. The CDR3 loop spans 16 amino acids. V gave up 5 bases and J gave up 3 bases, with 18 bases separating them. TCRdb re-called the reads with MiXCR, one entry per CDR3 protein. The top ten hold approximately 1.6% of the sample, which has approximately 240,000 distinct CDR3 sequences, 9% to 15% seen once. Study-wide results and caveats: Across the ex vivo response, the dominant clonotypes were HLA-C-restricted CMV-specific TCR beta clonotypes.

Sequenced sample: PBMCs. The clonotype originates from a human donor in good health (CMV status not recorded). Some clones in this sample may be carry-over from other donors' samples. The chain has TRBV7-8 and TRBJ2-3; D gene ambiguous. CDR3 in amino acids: CASSPRPTESTDTQYF. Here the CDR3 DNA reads TGTGCCAGCAGCCCTAGACCTACCGAGAGTACAGATACGCAGTATTTT.